These 19 T cell receptor beta chains originate from one sample sequenced in a study of cytomegalovirus exposure and HLA in healthy donors. PCR was performed using 60 Vbeta and 13 Jbeta primers. Clones were read by immunoSEQ multiplex PCR, and TCRdb kept only the in-frame ones, dropping some. The table has some 200,000 clones, around 74% seen once. The sequencing input was PBMCs. All receptors derive from a female donor in good health and CMV-seronegative.

The chain recombines TRBV14 with TRBJ2-7; TRBD2 aligns across 7 bases. The V segment lost 5 bases and the J segment 7 bases; nucleotides outside the gene matches: 17. This CDR3 has 16 amino acids. CDR1 is SGHDN, CDR2 FVKESK, per germline. CDR3: CASSVRGTTPEGEQYF. The CDR3 coding sequence is TGTGCCAGCAGCGTACGCGGGACTACTCCCGAGGGGGAGCAGTACTTC.

This clone has only one observation. The CDR3 sequence: CASRAGGGDTQYF. DNA for the CDR3: TGTGCCAGCAGGGCGGGAGGAGGGGATACGCAGTATTTT. J is TRBJ2-3 and V is TRBV6-5, with 8 positions matching TRBD2. The V segment lost 6 bases and the J segment 6 bases; nucleotides outside the gene matches: 5. The germline CDR1 and CDR2 sequences are MNHEY and SVGAGI. There are 13 residues in the CDR3.

The V call is TRBV19, the J call TRBJ2-3, with 8 positions matching TRBD2. Germline CDR1 reads LNHDA; CDR2 reads SQIVND (reference sequence). With V trimmed by 3 bases and J by 1 base, 3 bases remained unmatched. The CDR3 is made up of 15 amino acids. CDR3: CASSIKGLGTDTQYF. DNA of the CDR3: TGTGCCAGTAGTATCAAGGGACTAGGCACAGATACGCAGTATTTT.

In DNA form, the CDR3 reads TGTGCCAGCAGTTTTACAGGGTCCCCTAATGAAAAACTGTTTTTT. It translates to CASSFTGSPNEKLFF. The chain combines TRBV7-3 with TRBJ1-4, with TRBD1 as a possible D gene (6 bases). V was cut by 6 bases and J by 3 bases, with 14 bases left in between. The CDR3 contains 15 residues. Germline V lookup: CDR1 SGHTA, CDR2 FQGTGA.

This clone was seen just once. This rearrangement joins TRBV18 to TRBJ1-2, with TRBD1 matching over 7 bases. The CDR3 totals 16 residues. Germline CDR1 and CDR2: KGHSH and LQKENI. The ends lost 3 bases at V and 1 base at J; junction bases unmatched: 8. CDR3 in amino acids: CASSPTGAPINYGYTF. CDR3 DNA: TGTGCCAGCTCACCTACAGGGGCGCCCATTAACTATGGCTACACCTTC.

The chain uses TRBV5-4 and TRBJ2-7, with D maybe TRBD1 (6 bases). Germline V gene sequence: CDR1 SGHNT, CDR2 YYREEE (reference sequence). The CDR3 sequence is 14 residues long. V dropped 3 bases and J dropped 0 bases, with 10 bases sitting between them. The CDR3 sequence is CASSWDKSSYEQYF. The CDR3 nucleotides read TGTGCCAGCAGCTGGGACAAGAGCTCCTACGAGCAGTACTTC.

The CDR3 reads CASSTRQGNYEQYF. The CDR3 region has the DNA TGTGCCAGTAGTACCCGACAGGGAAACTACGAGCAGTACTTC. The chain recombines TRBV19 with TRBJ2-7; TRBD1 matches at 7 bases. The CDR3 contains 14 residues. Germline-derived CDR1 and CDR2 are LNHDA and SQIVND (reference sequence). The J segment lost 3 bases and the V segment lost 4 bases, leaving 6 bases of the junction unmatched.

The V and J genes are TRBV28 and TRBJ1-2; 8 positions match TRBD1. The V and J ends lost 6 bases and 9 bases, in that order; junction bases with no gene match: 12. The CDR3 length is 14 residues. CDR1 MDHEN and CDR2 SYDVKM come from the germline V gene. DNA of the CDR3: TGTGCCAGCAGCCTACCCGGGACAGGCACTCGCTACACCTTC. Amino acids: CASSLPGTGTRYTF.

This chain connects TRBV27 to TRBJ1-1, with no clear D. V was pared by 3 bases and J by 4 bases, with 12 bases between. Germline CDR1 is MNHEY and CDR2 is SMNVEV (reference sequence). This CDR3 comprises 14 residues. CDR3 sequence: CASSLWGAGTEAFF. In DNA, the CDR3 is TGTGCCAGCAGTTTGTGGGGAGCCGGCACTGAAGCTTTCTTT.

The chain joins TRBV19 to TRBJ1-1, with 9 bases aligning to TRBD1. The J segment lost 1 base and the V segment lost 5 bases, leaving 2 bases of the junction unmatched. This CDR3 is built from 14 residues. Germline V CDR1 and CDR2: LNHDA, SQIVND (reference sequence). This CDR3 reads CASSADRGNTEAFF. The DNA for the CDR3 is TGTGCCAGTAGTGCGGACAGGGGGAACACTGAAGCTTTCTTT.

The chain uses TRBV4-1 and TRBJ2-1; 7 positions agree with TRBD2. V was clipped by 1 base and J by 7 bases; unmatched bases: 1. CDR1 is MGHRA and CDR2 is YSYEKL in the germline V gene. The CDR3 is 13 amino acids. The DNA for the CDR3 is TGCGCCAGCAGCCAAGGAGCGGGGAATGAGCAGTTCTTC. It is translated as CASSQGAGNEQFF.

This rearrangement joins TRBV5-1 to TRBJ2-3; D unclear. V shed 0 bases and J shed 1 base, with 6 bases lying between them. There are 14 residues in the CDR3. Germline V gene data show CDR1 as SGHRS and CDR2 as YFSETQ. The CDR3 DNA follows: TGCGCCAGCAGCTTGGACCGGGGCACAGATACGCAGTATTTT. Translating it yields CASSLDRGTDTQYF.

This chain's CDR3 is CASSIQTGGSYEQYF. CDR3 nucleotides: TGTGCCAGTAGTATTCAGACAGGGGGCTCCTACGAGCAGTACTTC. The chain is built from TRBV19 and TRBJ2-7, with TRBD1 matching over 9 bases. The CDR3 runs 15 residues. Trimming cost V 3 bases and J 0 bases; bases outside gene matches: 3. CDR1 LNHDA and CDR2 SQIVND come from the germline V gene (reference sequence).

The chain combines TRBV28 with TRBJ1-1; D gene uncertain. The V end was cut by 8 bases, the J end by 3 bases, with 10 bases between. The CDR3 has 12 amino acids. Germline CDR1 MDHEN, CDR2 SYDVKM. The CDR3 here is CASHLAHTEAFF. DNA for the CDR3: TGTGCCAGCCACTTAGCCCACACTGAAGCTTTCTTT.

V and J are TRBV25-1 and TRBJ2-1; 10 bases agree with TRBD1. J lost 4 bases, V lost 3 bases, and 3 bases had no gene match. The CDR3 loop spans 15 amino acids. CDR1 is MGHDK and CDR2 is SYGVNS in the germline V gene. The CDR3 sequence is CASSDMGQGYNEQFF. CDR3 nucleotides: TGTGCCAGCAGTGATATGGGACAGGGGTACAATGAGCAGTTCTTC.

This clone was detected a few times. V and J are TRBV4-3 and TRBJ1-4; no firm D call. Trimming removed 1 base at V and 5 bases at J, with 11 bases between. The germline CDR1 and CDR2 sequences are LGHNA and YSLEER. The CDR3 runs to 15 residues. CDR3 loop: CASSQGQGGNEKLFF. The CDR3 nucleotides read TGCGCCAGCAGCCAAGGGCAAGGCGGGAATGAAAAACTGTTTTTT.

The chain combines TRBV7-9 with TRBJ2-1, with TRBD1 as a possible D gene (5 bases). Germline V gene sequence: CDR1 SEHNR, CDR2 FQNEAQ (reference sequence). V shed 0 bases and J shed 6 bases, with 15 bases lying between them. The CDR3 sequence is 16 residues long. The CDR3 bases are TGTGCCAGCAGCTTAGCGGGGCAGGGTGACGGCAATGAGCAGTTCTTC. Its protein product is CASSLAGQGDGNEQFF.

The chain combines TRBV5-1 with TRBJ2-2, with 8 positions matching TRBD2. Germline loops: CDR1 SGHRS, CDR2 YFSETQ. This CDR3 comprises 15 residues. V lost 5 bases, J lost 3 bases, and 6 bases stayed unmatched. The CDR3 bases are TGCGCCAGCAGATCGGGGGGGGCCTACACCGGGGAGCTGTTTTTT. Translated, it gives CASRSGGAYTGELFF.

The V and J genes are TRBV18 and TRBJ2-3; D may be TRBD1 (6 bases). Trimming removed 6 bases from V and 0 bases from J, with 10 bases in between. This CDR3 is built from 14 residues. Germline V gene sequence: CDR1 KGHSH, CDR2 LQKENI. In DNA form, the CDR3 reads TGTGCCAGCTCGGGGGCAGCTAGCACAGATACGCAGTATTTT. This sequence encodes CASSGAASTDTQYF.